Listed below are T cell receptor beta chains from one sample, sequenced in a study of response to subunit inactivated influenza vaccine. Each CDR3 protein is one row after TCRdb ran MiXCR on the RT-PCR reads. The sample holds over 400,000 distinct CDR3 sequences, 13% seen once. Material: PBMCs from blood, obtained 40 to 50 days after vaccination. The receptors stem from a man aged 45 to 65 who received an inactivated influenza vaccine. CDR3s include the opening cysteine and the closing phenylalanine or tryptophan. The D gene is left open where the match is weak. Not all rows give a size; the values are once, few, many and, for expanded clones, a class.

D	size	V	J	DNA	CDR3
.	few	TRBV20-1	TRBJ2-5	TGCAGTGCTAGCACCACCGGAAGGACGGGGTCCCTTGGGGAGACCCAGTACTTC	CSASTTGRTGSLGETQYF
.	few	TRBV4-1	TRBJ2-7	TGCGCCAGCAGCCAAACAAGCCAGGGGTACGACGAGCAGTACTTC	CASSQTSQGYDEQYF
.	.	TRBV4-1	TRBJ1-1	TGCGCCAGCAGCCAAGTTGGACACCCGAACACTGAAGCTTTCTTT	CASSQVGHPNTEAFF
.	.	TRBV6-2/TRBV6-3	TRBJ2-1	TGTGCCAGCAGCGAAGTAGCCTTTGAGCAGTTCTTC	CASSEVAFEQFF
.	few	TRBV7-9	TRBJ1-1	TGTGCCAGCACCCTTAGTGGAGGGTCTCGAACTGAAGCTTTCTTT	CASTLSGGSRTEAFF
TRBD2	.	TRBV20-1	TRBJ2-3	TGCGGTGCTAGCGCTAGCGGTAGCACAGATACGCAGTATTTT	CGASASGSTDTQYF
.	.	TRBV20-1	TRBJ1-6	TGCAGTGCAAGGTTGGCTGTCGGGTCACCCCTCCACTTT	CSARLAVGSPLHF
.	few	TRBV6-1	TRBJ1-6	TGTGCCAGCAGGGGGACCGGGACGGGCAATTCACCCCTCCACTTT	CASRGTGTGNSPLHF
.	many	TRBV6-1	TRBJ2-1	TGTGCCAGCAGTAGGGAGGATCTCCGGTACAATGAGCAGTTCTTC	CASSREDLRYNEQFF
.	.	TRBV5-1	TRBJ2-7	TGCGCCAGCAGCCAATACCCCGGGACCCCCTACGAGCAGTACTTC	CASSQYPGTPYEQYF
.	few	TRBV7-8	TRBJ1-5	TGTGCCAGCAGTACAGGGACTCGGCAGCCCCAGCATTTT	CASSTGTRQPQHF
.	.	TRBV12-3/TRBV12-4	TRBJ2-7	TGTGCCAGCAGTTTACGATGGAGGTCTTACGAGCAGTACTTC	CASSLRWRSYEQYF
.	.	TRBV7-8	TRBJ2-2	TGTGCCAGCAGCCTTGGACTATCCCCCGGGGAGCTGTTTTTT	CASSLGLSPGELFF
TRBD1	many	TRBV7-2	TRBJ2-1	TGTGCCAGCAGATTTACCGGGACAGGGGGCCATGAGCAGTTCTTC	CASRFTGTGGHEQFF